The clone carrying this TCR beta chain was seen only a few times. Its antigen is unidentified. This specimen comes from a study of T cells in Graves' hyperthyroidism and ophthalmopathy. Points from the study as a whole: Most clonotypes expanded in thyroid above 0.001 were likewise present in blood.

It was RNA transcripts that yielded the amplified TCR beta CDR3 regions. Using the HTBI primer set, a first-round RT-PCR was run on the TCR CDR3. TCRdb recomputed calls from the multiplex PCR reads with MiXCR, one row per CDR3 protein. The sample lists 500,000 to 800,000 distinct CDR3 sequences; approximately 42% were seen once. Exclusion followed for patients with uncontrolled infection, other autoimmune disease, pregnancy or lactation. In making diagnoses, clinical symptoms, serum thyroxine and TRAb, thyroid ultrasound and orbital computed tomography were all used. The length of the CDR3 is 13 residues. Germline assignment: CDR1 SEHNR and CDR2 FQNEAQ (reference sequence). Between the trimmed V and J ends, which lost 5 bases and 7 bases, there was a span of 12 bases.

This rearrangement joins TRBV7-9 to TRBJ1-5; D unresolved. The sequence derives from an adult man with Graves' disease, either hyperthyroidism or ophthalmopathy (not recorded which). Sequencing input: peripheral blood or thyroid tissue (not recorded which). The CDR3 loop is CASSLVSGQPQHF. The CDR3, as DNA: TGTGCCAGCAGCCTCGTGTCGGGCCAGCCCCAGCATTTT.